This T cell receptor (beta chain) is from a study of beta chain features in type 1 diabetes. This CDR3 is built from 13 residues. Germline loops: CDR1 SGHNT, CDR2 YYREEE (reference sequence). V lost 2 bases and J 5 bases, leaving 5 bases between the germline ends. Expressed TCRB transcripts were sequenced, since all the RNA that had been isolated was reverse transcribed. Using immunoSEQ multiplex PCR, the repertoire was profiled, and TCRdb retains in-frame clones only, with some absent. The table records about 150,000 clones, roughly 11% of them present only once. A CD45RO/CCR7/CD25/CD127/CD95/CD27 panel sorted naive, central memory, regulatory and stem cell-like memory CD4+ cells. Remarks on this clone: The antigen remains undetermined.

Study-wide findings and caveats: Type 1 diabetes patients had VDJ junctions that carried fewer insertions and more deletions.

Specimen: central memory CD4+ T cells from blood. The clonotype comes from a man aged 18 to 35 in good health. This chain uses TRBV5-4 with TRBJ1-6; D is undetermined. CDR3 sequence: CASSFQDNSPLHF. CDR3 DNA sequence: TGTGCCAGCAGCTTCCAGGATAATTCACCCCTCCACTTT.